A selection of T cell receptor beta chains follows, all from one sample in a study of T cells after posttransplantation cyclophosphamide. Libraries were prepared by immunoSEQ multiplex PCR; TCRdb keeps only in-frame clonotypes and omits some of them. The data contain tens of thousands of clones, 86% of them singletons. The sample consisted of PBMCs. These receptors were taken from a woman in her sixties with a blood cancer, CMV-positive, and with a related stem cell donor. Each CDR3 is given with its conserved first and last residue. A D gene is named only where the DNA matches it firmly.

TRBJ2-5 | TRBV2 | . | CASSKDRNQETQYF
TRBJ2-7 | TRBV4-1 | TRBD1 | CASSQSTGTGGNEQYF
TRBJ2-1 | TRBV6-1 | TRBD2 | CASSVSAGAYNEQFF
TRBJ2-7 | TRBV6-5 | . | CASSERTVGSYEQYF
TRBJ1-3 | TRBV29-1 | TRBD1 | CSGTGAGNTIYF
TRBJ2-7 | TRBV12-5 | . | CASGLGWTNYEQYF
TRBJ2-7 | TRBV4-1 | TRBD2 | CASSQDPGRDEQYF
TRBJ2-1 | TRBV5-5 | . | CASSLTDNEQFF
TRBJ2-1 | TRBV5-4 | TRBD2 | CASSLGLAGDEQFF
TRBJ2-1 | TRBV4-2 | . | CASSQSSAEDEQFF
TRBJ2-1 | TRBV7-2 | TRBD2 | CASSLALGLAGRYNEQFF
TRBJ1-2 | TRBV15 | TRBD1 | CATSRDKGQTYGYTF
TRBJ2-1 | TRBV5-8 | . | CASSLEVAGPNHYNEQFF
TRBJ2-7 | TRBV29-1 | . | CSVRRGSYEQYF
TRBJ2-1 | TRBV5-1 | . | CASSLVGEYNEQFF
TRBJ2-1 | TRBV5-1 | TRBD2 | CASIGTREGNEQFF
TRBJ1-5 | TRBV19 | . | CASSIAGGPQHF
TRBJ2-1 | TRBV2 | . | CASRERALQVYNEQFF
TRBJ2-1 | TRBV29-1 | . | CSVEGVGGNEQFF
TRBJ2-7 | TRBV30 | . | CAWSTPGPYEQYF
TRBJ2-7 | TRBV6-1 | TRBD1 | CASMTRDRRYYEQYF
TRBJ2-7 | TRBV10-1 | TRBD2 | CASSASTSGRIEQYF
TRBJ1-2 | TRBV9 | . | CASTLDGETLIGGYTF
. | TRBV2 | . | CASRLGSEGYEQYF
TRBJ2-3 | TRBV7-6 | TRBD2 | CASSLTAGEPNTQYF
TRBJ2-1 | TRBV5-4 | . | CASSPGLRTYNEQFF
TRBJ1-1 | TRBV2 | . | CASSDDVLAEAFF
TRBJ2-7 | TRBV7-8 | . | CASSSRTAYEQYF
TRBJ2-3 | TRBV7-2 | . | CASSARTSYTDTQYF
TRBJ1-5 | TRBV27 | . | CASSLGEVQPQHF
TRBJ2-6 | TRBV25-1 | TRBD1 | CASSVSGQGSGANVLTF
TRBJ2-4 | TRBV13 | TRBD2 | CASSLTSGRVENIQYF
TRBJ1-5 | TRBV18 | . | CASSPDTNQPQHF
TRBJ2-1 | TRBV5-1 | TRBD2 | CASSRTGTTSYNEQFF
TRBJ2-3 | TRBV29-1 | TRBD2 | CSVGLAGGYTQYF
TRBJ1-2 | TRBV18 | . | CASSPRLAGYTF
TRBJ2-1 | TRBV9 | TRBD1 | CASSRRGTGGIDEQFF
TRBJ1-4 | TRBV30 | . | CAWSVLREKLFF
TRBJ2-1 | TRBV4-2 | TRBD2 | CASSQAGLASNEQFF